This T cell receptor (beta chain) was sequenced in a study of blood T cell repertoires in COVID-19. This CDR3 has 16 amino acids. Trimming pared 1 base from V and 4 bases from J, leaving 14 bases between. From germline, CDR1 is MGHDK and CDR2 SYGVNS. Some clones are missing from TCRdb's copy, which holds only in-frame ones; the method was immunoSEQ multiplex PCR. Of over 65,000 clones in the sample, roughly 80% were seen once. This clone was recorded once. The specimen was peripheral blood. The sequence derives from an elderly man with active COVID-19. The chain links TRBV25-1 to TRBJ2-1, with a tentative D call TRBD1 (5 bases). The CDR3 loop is CASSESAAGRYNEQFF. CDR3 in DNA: TGTGCCAGCAGTGAATCCGCGGCAGGGCGATACAATGAGCAGTTCTTC. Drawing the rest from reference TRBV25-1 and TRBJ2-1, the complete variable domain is EADIYQTPRYLVIGTGKKITLECSQTMGHDKMYWYQQDPGMELHLIHYSYGVNSTEKGDLSSESTVSRIRTEHFPLTLESARPSHTSQYLCASSESAAGRYNEQFFGPGTRLTVL.